The rows below give T cell receptor beta chains drawn from one sample of a study of blood T cells in healthy people across ages. TCRdb re-called the 5' RACE reads through MiXCR, storing one row per CDR3 protein. Among about 970,000 distinct CDR3 sequences listed, roughly half were seen once. The sample comprised blood. These receptors all stem from a woman aged 55-70 years in good health. CDR3s include the opening cysteine and the closing phenylalanine or tryptophan. Fields, in order: clone size, V gene, J gene, D gene, CDR3 protein, CDR3 DNA. D genes are given only for firm matches. Size tells how often a clone was seen (once, few, many) or the class of an expanded clone, and some rows leave it out.

clone_size: -
v_call: TRBV4-1
j_call: TRBJ2-7
d_call: -
cdr3_aa: CASGRPGTHYEQYF
cdr3_nt: TGCGCCAGCGGCCGACCGGGGACACACTACGAGCAGTACTTC

clone_size: few
v_call: TRBV7-9
j_call: TRBJ2-5
d_call: -
cdr3_aa: CASSLLATEETQYF
cdr3_nt: TGTGCCAGCAGCTTACTAGCTACCGAAGAGACCCAGTACTTC

clone_size: few
v_call: TRBV12-3/TRBV12-4
j_call: TRBJ2-3
d_call: -
cdr3_aa: CASSPLSRADTQYF
cdr3_nt: TGTGCCAGCAGTCCCTTATCTCGCGCAGATACGCAGTATTTT

clone_size: -
v_call: TRBV6-5
j_call: TRBJ2-1
d_call: -
cdr3_aa: CASSYMDTGTYNEQFF
cdr3_nt: TGTGCCAGCAGTTATATGGACACGGGAACCTACAATGAGCAGTTCTTC

clone_size: -
v_call: TRBV20-1
j_call: TRBJ1-4
d_call: -
cdr3_aa: CSASSATNEKLFF
cdr3_nt: TGCAGTGCTAGCAGCGCAACTAATGAAAAACTGTTTTTT

clone_size: -
v_call: TRBV7-2
j_call: TRBJ2-7
d_call: -
cdr3_aa: CASLTGGTHEQYF
cdr3_nt: TGTGCCAGCCTGACCGGAGGTACACACGAGCAGTACTTC

clone_size: once
v_call: TRBV11-2
j_call: TRBJ2-5
d_call: TRBD2
cdr3_aa: CASSPGTSGGWETQYF
cdr3_nt: TGTGCCAGCAGCCCAGGGACTAGTGGGGGTTGGGAGACCCAGTACTTC

clone_size: -
v_call: TRBV5-6
j_call: TRBJ2-3
d_call: TRBD2
cdr3_aa: CASNRGVTDTQYF
cdr3_nt: TGTGCCAGCAACCGGGGGGTCACAGATACGCAGTATTTT

clone_size: -
v_call: TRBV12-3/TRBV12-4
j_call: TRBJ2-1
d_call: -
cdr3_aa: CASSADGTLAYNEQFF
cdr3_nt: TGTGCCAGCAGTGCTGACGGGACACTTGCCTACAATGAGCAGTTCTTC

clone_size: -
v_call: TRBV18
j_call: TRBJ1-1
d_call: -
cdr3_aa: CASSTNGGGTTEAFF
cdr3_nt: TGTGCCAGCTCAACGAATGGAGGCGGGACCACTGAAGCTTTCTTT

clone_size: -
v_call: TRBV4-3
j_call: TRBJ2-6
d_call: TRBD2
cdr3_aa: CASSQGTSGWKGSGANVLTF
cdr3_nt: TGCGCCAGCAGCCAGGGGACTAGCGGGTGGAAGGGCTCTGGGGCCAACGTCCTGACTTTC

clone_size: -
v_call: TRBV27
j_call: TRBJ2-3
d_call: -
cdr3_aa: CASSLRYADTQYF
cdr3_nt: TGTGCCAGCAGTTTACGATACGCAGATACGCAGTATTTT

clone_size: -
v_call: TRBV6-1
j_call: TRBJ2-5
d_call: TRBD1
cdr3_aa: CAGGTGVETQYF
cdr3_nt: TGTGCCGGCGGGACAGGGGTGGAGACCCAGTACTTC

clone_size: -
v_call: TRBV7-2
j_call: TRBJ2-1
d_call: TRBD2
cdr3_aa: CASSLDLAGGPETQFF
cdr3_nt: TGTGCCAGCAGCTTAGATCTAGCGGGGGGCCCAGAGACCCAGTTCTTC

clone_size: -
v_call: TRBV11-3
j_call: TRBJ2-4
d_call: -
cdr3_aa: CASSLGGQNIQYF
cdr3_nt: TGTGCCAGCAGCTTAGGCGGGCAAAACATTCAGTACTTC

clone_size: few
v_call: TRBV6-5
j_call: TRBJ2-7
d_call: -
cdr3_aa: CASSGTGLVSHEQYF
cdr3_nt: TGTGCCAGCAGTGGAACAGGGCTTGTGTCCCACGAGCAGTACTTC

clone_size: -
v_call: TRBV4-1
j_call: TRBJ2-4
d_call: -
cdr3_aa: CASSQIEAVSNIQYF
cdr3_nt: TGCGCCAGCAGCCAAATCGAGGCAGTTTCAAACATTCAGTACTTC

clone_size: -
v_call: TRBV4-1
j_call: TRBJ2-1
d_call: TRBD2
cdr3_aa: CASRPGLAGAIDEQFF
cdr3_nt: TGCGCCAGCAGACCGGGACTAGCGGGAGCCATAGATGAGCAGTTCTTC

clone_size: -
v_call: TRBV20-1
j_call: TRBJ1-5
d_call: TRBD1
cdr3_aa: CSARLGPGQFQPQHF
cdr3_nt: TGCAGTGCTAGATTAGGACCGGGACAGTTTCAGCCCCAGCATTTT

clone_size: few
v_call: TRBV4-1
j_call: TRBJ1-5
d_call: -
cdr3_aa: CASSQGWGGPSQPQHF
cdr3_nt: TGCGCCAGCAGCCAAGGTTGGGGAGGCCCTAGTCAGCCCCAGCATTTT

clone_size: -
v_call: TRBV15
j_call: TRBJ1-6
d_call: -
cdr3_aa: CATSRDPTGVSPLHF
cdr3_nt: TGTGCCACCAGCAGAGACCCGACTGGGGTATCACCCCTCCACTTT

clone_size: -
v_call: TRBV20-1
j_call: TRBJ2-7
d_call: TRBD2
cdr3_aa: CSASGLAGLPTYEQYF
cdr3_nt: TGCAGTGCATCGGGACTAGCGGGACTTCCTACCTACGAGCAGTACTTC

clone_size: few
v_call: TRBV3-1
j_call: TRBJ2-1
d_call: TRBD2
cdr3_aa: CASSTLPGTSGTEQFF
cdr3_nt: TGTGCCAGCAGCACCCTTCCCGGGACTAGCGGGACGGAGCAGTTCTTC

clone_size: -
v_call: TRBV7-2
j_call: TRBJ2-3
d_call: TRBD2
cdr3_aa: CASSPTPLAGGYNTQYF
cdr3_nt: TGTGCCAGCAGCCCTACGCCCCTAGCGGGAGGGTACAATACGCAGTATTTT

clone_size: few
v_call: TRBV7-2
j_call: TRBJ2-7
d_call: TRBD2
cdr3_aa: CASSLEGSGRREQYF
cdr3_nt: TGTGCCAGCAGCTTAGAAGGTAGCGGGAGGCGGGAGCAGTACTTC

clone_size: -
v_call: TRBV5-6
j_call: TRBJ1-6
d_call: -
cdr3_aa: CASSSFGADTGTGALHF
cdr3_nt: TGTGCCAGCAGCTCCTTTGGGGCGGACACAGGGACGGGGGCCCTCCACTTT

clone_size: -
v_call: TRBV28
j_call: TRBJ2-5
d_call: TRBD2
cdr3_aa: CASSWGRAGAKTQYF
cdr3_nt: TGTGCCAGCAGTTGGGGGCGAGCGGGAGCGAAGACCCAGTACTTC

clone_size: -
v_call: TRBV6-6
j_call: TRBJ1-1
d_call: TRBD1
cdr3_aa: CASKDTGGGNTEAFF
cdr3_nt: TGTGCCAGCAAGGATACAGGGGGGGGAAACACTGAAGCTTTCTTT

clone_size: few
v_call: TRBV6-6
j_call: TRBJ2-6
d_call: -
cdr3_aa: CASSYDPSGANVLTF
cdr3_nt: TGTGCCAGCAGTTACGATCCCTCTGGGGCCAACGTCCTGACTTTC

clone_size: -
v_call: TRBV4-1
j_call: TRBJ2-3
d_call: TRBD2
cdr3_aa: CASSPLAGGPGSDTQYF
cdr3_nt: TGCGCCAGCAGCCCTCTAGCGGGAGGGCCAGGGTCAGATACGCAGTATTTT

clone_size: -
v_call: TRBV27
j_call: TRBJ2-1
d_call: TRBD1
cdr3_aa: CASRDRGQGVFDEQFF
cdr3_nt: TGTGCCAGCAGGGATCGCGGACAGGGGGTTTTTGATGAGCAGTTCTTC

clone_size: few
v_call: TRBV28
j_call: TRBJ2-3
d_call: TRBD1
cdr3_aa: CASSFHSIIQGRDTQYF
cdr3_nt: TGTGCCAGCAGTTTCCACTCCATCATACAGGGGAGAGATACGCAGTATTTT

clone_size: few
v_call: TRBV28
j_call: TRBJ2-4
d_call: -
cdr3_aa: CASEGSPKNIQYF
cdr3_nt: TGTGCCAGCGAGGGGTCACCCAAAAACATTCAGTACTTC

clone_size: few
v_call: TRBV29-1
j_call: TRBJ2-1
d_call: TRBD2
cdr3_aa: CSVRTSGRALVNEQFF
cdr3_nt: TGCAGCGTTCGGACTAGCGGGAGGGCCCTAGTCAATGAGCAGTTCTTC

clone_size: few
v_call: TRBV4-1
j_call: TRBJ2-7
d_call: -
cdr3_aa: CASSHRQGGSYEQYF
cdr3_nt: TGCGCCAGCAGCCACCGACAGGGAGGATCCTACGAGCAGTACTTC

clone_size: -
v_call: TRBV11-2
j_call: TRBJ2-1
d_call: -
cdr3_aa: CASSPPTYNEQFF
cdr3_nt: TGTGCCAGCAGCCCCCCAACCTACAATGAGCAGTTCTTC

clone_size: -
v_call: TRBV28
j_call: TRBJ2-6
d_call: TRBD2
cdr3_aa: CASTPLAGVPGANVLTF
cdr3_nt: TGTGCCAGCACCCCTTTAGCGGGAGTTCCTGGGGCCAACGTCCTGACTTTC

clone_size: -
v_call: TRBV29-1
j_call: TRBJ1-6
d_call: -
cdr3_aa: CSVGDKNNSPLHF
cdr3_nt: TGCAGCGTTGGAGATAAAAATAATTCACCCCTCCACTTT

clone_size: many
v_call: TRBV4-2
j_call: TRBJ2-1
d_call: TRBD2
cdr3_aa: CASSQGILAGVTGHNEQFF
cdr3_nt: TGTGCCAGCAGCCAAGGAATACTAGCGGGAGTGACGGGTCACAATGAGCAGTTCTTC

clone_size: -
v_call: TRBV12-3/TRBV12-4
j_call: TRBJ2-3
d_call: -
cdr3_aa: CASSSRHTDTQYF
cdr3_nt: TGTGCCAGCAGTTCCCGTCACACAGATACGCAGTATTTT

clone_size: few
v_call: TRBV15
j_call: TRBJ2-6
d_call: -
cdr3_aa: CATSRAQVAGANVLTF
cdr3_nt: TGTGCCACCAGCAGAGCACAGGTTGCTGGGGCCAACGTCCTGACTTTC

clone_size: few
v_call: TRBV6-6
j_call: TRBJ2-2
d_call: -
cdr3_aa: CASIKNSAIGELFF
cdr3_nt: TGTGCCAGCATTAAAAATAGTGCAATCGGGGAGCTGTTTTTT

clone_size: -
v_call: TRBV6-1
j_call: TRBJ2-7
d_call: -
cdr3_aa: CASSVARDAYEQYF
cdr3_nt: TGTGCCAGCAGTGTCGCCAGGGACGCCTACGAGCAGTACTTC

clone_size: -
v_call: TRBV28
j_call: TRBJ2-7
d_call: -
cdr3_aa: CASSLVGTPRQVAQYF
cdr3_nt: TGTGCCAGCAGTTTAGTAGGGACCCCCCGCCAAGTTGCCCAGTACTTC

clone_size: -
v_call: TRBV3-1
j_call: TRBJ1-2
d_call: -
cdr3_aa: CASSQGKGGYTF
cdr3_nt: TGTGCCAGCAGCCAGGGGAAAGGCGGCTACACCTTC

clone_size: few
v_call: TRBV7-9
j_call: TRBJ1-4
d_call: -
cdr3_aa: CASSLTAGEKLFF
cdr3_nt: TGTGCCAGCAGCTTAACGGCGGGTGAAAAACTGTTTTTT

clone_size: few
v_call: TRBV2
j_call: TRBJ1-4
d_call: -
cdr3_aa: CASSVSRALEKLFF
cdr3_nt: TGTGCCAGCAGTGTCAGCCGGGCGCTAGAAAAACTGTTTTTT

clone_size: -
v_call: TRBV29-1
j_call: TRBJ2-7
d_call: TRBD2
cdr3_aa: CSGAGTSGYEQYF
cdr3_nt: TGCAGCGGTGCTGGGACTAGCGGATACGAGCAGTACTTC